A selection of T cell receptor beta chains follows, all from one sample in a study of T cell responses to AZD1222 COVID-19 vaccine. TCRdb's table, derived via immunoSEQ multiplex PCR, lists solely in-frame clones and lacks some. The repertoire holds 150,000 to 200,000 clones, just over 90% seen once, with about 1.5% in the top ten. This specimen was peripheral blood, taken 28 days after the second AZD1222 dose. The origin of the receptors is an adult who received the AZD1222 COVID-19 vaccine. The CDR3 runs from the conserved cysteine through the conserved F or W. A D gene is named only where the DNA matches it firmly. Some rows mark clone size as missing; the rest say once, few, many or name a class of expanded clone.

clone size: once; J gene: TRBJ2-2; V gene: TRBV15; D gene: .; CDR3 protein: CATTAEISNTGELFF; CDR3 DNA: TGTGCCACCACCGCCGAAATCTCGAACACCGGGGAGCTGTTTTTT
clone size: few; J gene: TRBJ1-6; V gene: TRBV3-1/TRBV3-2; D gene: .; CDR3 protein: CASSQGAAANSPLHF; CDR3 DNA: TGTGCCAGCAGCCAAGGGGCGGCTGCTAATTCACCCCTCCACTTT
clone size: .; J gene: TRBJ1-5; V gene: TRBV28; D gene: .; CDR3 protein: CASSLRGAGNQPQHF; CDR3 DNA: TGTGCCAGCAGTTTAAGGGGGGCGGGCAATCAGCCCCAGCATTTT
clone size: .; J gene: TRBJ2-7; V gene: TRBV12-3/TRBV12-4; D gene: .; CDR3 protein: CASSFNGPYEQYF; CDR3 DNA: TGTGCCAGCAGTTTCAACGGTCCCTACGAGCAGTACTTC
clone size: .; J gene: TRBJ1-1; V gene: TRBV7-2; D gene: .; CDR3 protein: CASSRPSRNTEAFF; CDR3 DNA: TGTGCCAGCAGCCGCCCCTCCAGGAACACTGAAGCTTTCTTT
clone size: .; J gene: TRBJ1-2; V gene: TRBV28; D gene: .; CDR3 protein: CASSFHGGNYGYTF; CDR3 DNA: TGTGCCAGCAGTTTTCATGGGGGTAACTATGGCTACACCTTC
clone size: .; J gene: TRBJ2-7; V gene: TRBV24-1; D gene: TRBD1; CDR3 protein: CATCRGQYEQYF; CDR3 DNA: TGTGCCACCTGTAGGGGACAGTACGAGCAGTACTTC
clone size: few; J gene: TRBJ1-6; V gene: TRBV2; D gene: TRBD1; CDR3 protein: CASRRGQGVNSPLHF; CDR3 DNA: TGTGCCAGCAGGAGGGGACAGGGGGTTAATTCACCCCTCCACTTT
clone size: once; J gene: TRBJ1-1; V gene: TRBV2; D gene: .; CDR3 protein: CASSKTNNLNTEAFF; CDR3 DNA: TGTGCCAGCAGTAAAACCAACAATTTGAACACTGAAGCTTTCTTT
clone size: .; J gene: TRBJ1-5; V gene: TRBV6-5; D gene: .; CDR3 protein: CASKLEWAAYQPQHF; CDR3 DNA: TGTGCCAGCAAATTGGAGTGGGCAGCTTATCAGCCCCAGCATTTT
clone size: .; J gene: TRBJ2-7; V gene: TRBV6-1; D gene: .; CDR3 protein: CASSESRAYEQYF; CDR3 DNA: TGTGCCAGCAGTGAATCGAGGGCATACGAGCAGTACTTC
clone size: .; J gene: TRBJ2-5; V gene: TRBV7-2; D gene: TRBD2; CDR3 protein: CATRELAGSETQYF; CDR3 DNA: TGTGCCACCAGAGAACTAGCGGGGTCAGAGACCCAGTACTTC
clone size: .; J gene: TRBJ1-2; V gene: TRBV4-3; D gene: TRBD1; CDR3 protein: CASSQVETGVHGYTF; CDR3 DNA: TGCGCCAGCAGCCAAGTAGAAACAGGGGTTCATGGCTACACCTTC
clone size: .; J gene: TRBJ2-5; V gene: TRBV27; D gene: .; CDR3 protein: CASSLGQQETQYF; CDR3 DNA: TGTGCCAGCAGTTTAGGGCAGCAAGAGACCCAGTACTTC
clone size: .; J gene: TRBJ2-2; V gene: TRBV28; D gene: .; CDR3 protein: CASSDTGFSTGELFF; CDR3 DNA: TGTGCCAGCAGTGATACAGGGTTTTCGACCGGGGAGCTGTTTTTT
clone size: .; J gene: TRBJ2-7; V gene: TRBV14; D gene: TRBD2; CDR3 protein: CASSQSLAGGYEQYF; CDR3 DNA: TGTGCCAGCAGCCAAAGTCTAGCGGGGGGATACGAGCAGTACTTC
clone size: .; J gene: TRBJ1-5; V gene: TRBV25-1; D gene: TRBD1; CDR3 protein: CASSGGQGRDQPQHF; CDR3 DNA: TGTGCCAGCAGTGGGGGACAGGGGAGGGATCAGCCCCAGCATTTT
clone size: .; J gene: TRBJ2-5; V gene: TRBV12-3/TRBV12-4; D gene: .; CDR3 protein: CASSSGEGETQYF; CDR3 DNA: TGTGCCAGCAGTTCAGGGGAGGGGGAGACCCAGTACTTC
clone size: .; J gene: TRBJ2-2; V gene: TRBV7-3; D gene: .; CDR3 protein: CASSSRLDSGELFF; CDR3 DNA: TGTGCCAGCAGCTCTCGACTAGACTCCGGGGAGCTGTTTTTT
clone size: .; J gene: TRBJ2-3; V gene: TRBV28; D gene: .; CDR3 protein: CASSPHDTQYF; CDR3 DNA: TGTGCCAGCAGCCCTCATGATACGCAGTATTTT
clone size: .; J gene: TRBJ2-1; V gene: TRBV6-2/TRBV6-3; D gene: .; CDR3 protein: CASSPPGGGQSEQFF; CDR3 DNA: TGTGCCAGCAGTCCGCCCGGGGGCGGGCAATCGGAGCAGTTCTTC
clone size: .; J gene: TRBJ2-5; V gene: TRBV3-1/TRBV3-2; D gene: .; CDR3 protein: CASSQEGGPKRGTQYF; CDR3 DNA: TGTGCCAGCAGCCAAGAAGGGGGACCCAAGAGAGGGACCCAGTACTTC
clone size: .; J gene: TRBJ1-5; V gene: TRBV5-6; D gene: TRBD1; CDR3 protein: CASSLEGQGVSQPQHF; CDR3 DNA: TGTGCCAGCAGCTTGGAGGGACAGGGGGTAAGTCAGCCCCAGCATTTT
clone size: .; J gene: TRBJ1-1; V gene: TRBV5-5; D gene: .; CDR3 protein: CASSSLPRQGNTEAFF; CDR3 DNA: TGTGCCAGCAGCTCCCTACCCCGGCAGGGGAACACTGAAGCTTTCTTT
clone size: .; J gene: TRBJ2-3; V gene: TRBV12-5; D gene: .; CDR3 protein: CASGTLSTDTQYF; CDR3 DNA: TGTGCTAGTGGCACTCTTAGCACAGATACGCAGTATTTT
clone size: .; J gene: TRBJ2-7; V gene: TRBV28; D gene: TRBD2; CDR3 protein: CASSLTSGKGEQYF; CDR3 DNA: TGTGCCAGCAGTTTAACTAGCGGGAAGGGAGAGCAGTACTTC
clone size: .; J gene: TRBJ1-5; V gene: TRBV13; D gene: .; CDR3 protein: CASSFGGRAQPQHF; CDR3 DNA: TGTGCCAGCAGCTTTGGAGGGCGGGCCCAGCCCCAGCATTTT
clone size: .; J gene: TRBJ2-7; V gene: TRBV6-2/TRBV6-3; D gene: TRBD2; CDR3 protein: CASSTPASGSVRYEQYF; CDR3 DNA: TGTGCCAGCAGTACCCCGGCTAGCGGGAGTGTTCGCTACGAGCAGTACTTC
clone size: once; J gene: TRBJ1-1; V gene: TRBV20-1; D gene: .; CDR3 protein: CSASRAGNTEAFF; CDR3 DNA: TGCAGTGCTAGTCGGGCAGGGAACACTGAAGCTTTCTTT
clone size: .; J gene: TRBJ1-1; V gene: TRBV19; D gene: .; CDR3 protein: CASSIYTTATEAFF; CDR3 DNA: TGTGCCAGTAGTATCTATACAACGGCCACTGAAGCTTTCTTT
clone size: .; J gene: TRBJ2-3; V gene: TRBV11-3; D gene: TRBD1; CDR3 protein: CASSLTGSTDTQYF; CDR3 DNA: TGTGCCAGCAGCTTGACAGGGAGCACAGATACGCAGTATTTT
clone size: .; J gene: TRBJ2-3; V gene: TRBV14; D gene: TRBD1; CDR3 protein: CASSHVGQGADTQYF; CDR3 DNA: TGTGCCAGCAGCCACGTGGGACAGGGCGCAGATACGCAGTATTTT
clone size: .; J gene: TRBJ1-1; V gene: TRBV10-3; D gene: .; CDR3 protein: CAISDPLGGRNTEAFF; CDR3 DNA: TGTGCCATCAGTGACCCCCTGGGGGGGCGGAACACTGAAGCTTTCTTT
clone size: .; J gene: TRBJ2-2; V gene: TRBV19; D gene: .; CDR3 protein: CASSIVSAGELFF; CDR3 DNA: TGTGCCAGTAGTATAGTCTCCGCCGGGGAGCTGTTTTTT
clone size: .; J gene: TRBJ1-2; V gene: TRBV5-6; D gene: TRBD1; CDR3 protein: CASSSNPTGDPHYGYTF; CDR3 DNA: TGTGCCAGCAGCTCTAACCCGACAGGGGATCCCCACTATGGCTACACCTTC
clone size: .; J gene: TRBJ2-1; V gene: TRBV2; D gene: .; CDR3 protein: CASSVTVEQFF; CDR3 DNA: TGTGCCAGCAGTGTAACTGTTGAGCAGTTCTTC
clone size: .; J gene: TRBJ2-5; V gene: TRBV19; D gene: .; CDR3 protein: CASSPRGRTQYF; CDR3 DNA: TGTGCCAGTAGTCCACGGGGGAGGACCCAGTACTTC
clone size: .; J gene: TRBJ2-2; V gene: TRBV7-2; D gene: TRBD2; CDR3 protein: CASSLTSGSNTGELFF; CDR3 DNA: TGTGCCAGCAGCCTGACTAGCGGGTCGAACACCGGGGAGCTGTTTTTT
clone size: .; J gene: TRBJ1-2; V gene: TRBV4-3; D gene: .; CDR3 protein: CASSQARTDGYTF; CDR3 DNA: TGCGCCAGCAGCCAAGCTAGGACAGATGGCTACACCTTC
clone size: .; J gene: TRBJ1-1; V gene: TRBV18; D gene: TRBD1; CDR3 protein: CASSSGGSMTEAFF; CDR3 DNA: TGTGCCAGCTCCTCAGGGGGGTCGATGACTGAAGCTTTCTTT
clone size: .; J gene: TRBJ1-1; V gene: TRBV7-9; D gene: .; CDR3 protein: CASSHTGLEAFF; CDR3 DNA: TGTGCCAGCAGCCATACAGGCCTTGAAGCTTTCTTT
clone size: .; J gene: TRBJ2-3; V gene: TRBV6-1; D gene: TRBD1; CDR3 protein: CASSAGQSRSWADTQYF; CDR3 DNA: TGTGCCAGCAGTGCGGGACAGTCTCGATCATGGGCAGATACGCAGTATTTT
clone size: .; J gene: TRBJ2-7; V gene: TRBV5-6; D gene: .; CDR3 protein: CASSIIGGSSYEQYF; CDR3 DNA: TGTGCCAGCAGCATCATCGGGGGCTCAAGCTACGAGCAGTACTTC
clone size: .; J gene: TRBJ2-2; V gene: TRBV24-1; D gene: TRBD2; CDR3 protein: CATSDPAGGYPPNTGELFF; CDR3 DNA: TGTGCCACCAGTGATCCTGCGGGGGGATACCCCCCGAACACCGGGGAGCTGTTTTTT
clone size: .; J gene: TRBJ1-2; V gene: TRBV21-1; D gene: .; CDR3 protein: CASSGLRDRYGYTF; CDR3 DNA: TGTGCCAGCAGCGGCCTCCGGGACAGGTATGGCTACACCTTC
clone size: once; J gene: TRBJ1-2; V gene: TRBV10-3; D gene: TRBD1; CDR3 protein: CAISEGDRGGGYTF; CDR3 DNA: TGTGCCATCAGCGAAGGGGACAGGGGTGGTGGCTACACCTTC
clone size: .; J gene: TRBJ1-3; V gene: TRBV4-3; D gene: .; CDR3 protein: CASSQDRTEGNTIYF; CDR3 DNA: TGCGCCAGCAGCCAAGATCGGACTGAGGGAAACACCATATATTTT
clone size: once; J gene: TRBJ1-4; V gene: TRBV30; D gene: TRBD1; CDR3 protein: CAWNRGTTNEKLFF; CDR3 DNA: TGTGCCTGGAACAGGGGGACGACTAATGAAAAACTGTTTTTT
clone size: .; J gene: TRBJ1-4; V gene: TRBV23-1; D gene: .; CDR3 protein: CASSQPAAKVEKLFF; CDR3 DNA: TGCGCCAGCAGTCAGCCGGCGGCGAAGGTGGAAAAACTGTTTTTT
clone size: many; J gene: TRBJ1-3; V gene: TRBV12-3/TRBV12-4; D gene: .; CDR3 protein: CASSRTGNTIYF; CDR3 DNA: TGTGCCAGCAGTAGGACTGGAAACACCATATATTTT
clone size: once; J gene: TRBJ1-4; V gene: TRBV28; D gene: TRBD1; CDR3 protein: CASRDLRGQNEKLFF; CDR3 DNA: TGTGCCAGCAGAGACCTCAGGGGGCAGAATGAAAAACTGTTTTTT
clone size: once; J gene: TRBJ1-5; V gene: TRBV15; D gene: .; CDR3 protein: CATSRGEGASNQPQHF; CDR3 DNA: TGTGCCACCAGCAGGGGGGAGGGAGCGAGCAATCAGCCCCAGCATTTT
clone size: few; J gene: TRBJ1-1; V gene: TRBV12-5; D gene: .; CDR3 protein: CASGLAPGLLNTEAFF; CDR3 DNA: TGTGCTAGTGGTTTGGCCCCAGGACTTCTGAACACTGAAGCTTTCTTT
clone size: .; J gene: TRBJ2-5; V gene: TRBV7-9; D gene: .; CDR3 protein: CASRTKPGGRETQYF; CDR3 DNA: TGTGCCAGCAGAACAAAGCCCGGCGGTAGGGAGACCCAGTACTTC
clone size: .; J gene: TRBJ2-1; V gene: TRBV10-3; D gene: .; CDR3 protein: CAIKEQGEQFF; CDR3 DNA: TGTGCCATCAAGGAGCAAGGGGAGCAGTTCTTC